The clone carrying this T cell receptor beta chain was counted only a few times. Its matching antigen is unknown. Every naive CD8 library was made from between roughly 19,000 and 1,000,000 sorted cells with 10%, 30% or 50% RNA. Naive CD8 T cells underwent sorting with the CD8+CD4-CCR7+CD45RA+ definition. Trimming left V 4 bases short and J 3 bases short, with 15 bases between. The CDR3 has 15 amino acids. Germline CDR1 and CDR2: LGHDT and YNNKEL (reference sequence). The data derive from a study of molecular identifiers for immune sequencing clone quantification. Study-wide points: Jurkat TCR RNA spiked in from one cell could reportedly be detected among about a million naive cells.

As previously described, bulk TCR libraries were made using listed TCR primers. TCRdb recomputed calls from the PCR reads with MiXCR, one row per CDR3 protein. The data contain about 320,000 distinct CDR3 sequences, roughly 24% of them singletons. The chain carries TRBV3-1 and TRBJ1-1, with a weak D call TRBD1 (6 bases). The receptor was derived from a human donor in good health. Some libraries in this study had Jurkat cell RNA spiked in. Sequences were obtained from naive CD8+ T cells from blood, with Jurkat cell RNA spiked in. Subset described: FACS-sorted CD8+CD4-CCR7+CD45RA+ naive T cells. CDR3 residues: CASSRDWGADTEAFF. The CDR3 DNA reads as TGTGCCAGCAGCCGAGATTGGGGGGCGGACACTGAAGCTTTCTTT.